This entry describes one T cell receptor beta chain. Its antigen is still unknown. Germline CDR1 reads SQVTM; CDR2 reads ANQGSEA. The CDR3 has 15 amino acids. Trimming stripped 7 bases from V and 3 bases from J, with 22 bases between. The data derive from a study of identical twins. General study findings and limits: Beta clonotypes that were abundant in cord blood contained fewer insertions, a pattern absent from memory repertoires. Among out-of-frame alpha sequences shared by twins, low generation probability occurred in excess.

A template switching step contributed a universal primer site, while unique molecular identifiers were present in the cDNA. TCRdb passed the 5' RACE reads through MiXCR, listing each CDR3 protein once. The sample has about 890,000 distinct CDR3 sequences; roughly an eighth are singletons. These same data were also listed under a study on yellow fever vaccine responses in identical twins. From that study: Vaccine T cell responses of twins reportedly seemed partly convergent and partly personalized.

Sample: PBMCs. The V gene is TRBV29-1, the J gene TRBJ2-7; D ambiguous. This receptor was identified in a woman between 18 and 29 years old in good health. In DNA form, the CDR3 reads TGCAGCGAAAAGGGCCCTCCGAAATGTAGCTACGAGCAGTACTTC. Its protein product is CSEKGPPKCSYEQYF.